Listed below are T cell receptor beta chains from one sample, sequenced in a study of CD8 T cells in Susac syndrome. Each CDR3 protein gets one entry after TCRdb re-called the immunoSEQ multiplex PCR reads with MiXCR. This sample carries 330,000 or so distinct CDR3 sequences, about 88% of them seen once, and the ten largest clones take 0.18%. Sequencing input: CD8+ T cells from PBMCs. The receptors were sampled from a human donor with multiple sclerosis. CDR3s include the opening cysteine and the closing phenylalanine or tryptophan. Fields, in order: clone size, CDR3 length, V gene, CDR3 protein. For some rows the clone size is stated as once, few or many, or as a class when expanded; others skip it.

-	14	TRBV30	CALDRVGRDTEAFF
-	15	TRBV4-2	CASRPYAGDIDTQYF
-	13	TRBV19	CASGWNGDNEQFF
-	11	TRBV19	CASSILNEQFF
-	15	TRBV4-3	CASSQGTGERETQYF
-	14	TRBV9	CASSSLRGANVLTF
-	15	TRBV28	CASSSSVMSSYEQYF
-	16	TRBV28	CASSNRDRGEEETQYF
-	13	TRBV7-3	CASSLDRATEAFF
-	16	TRBV11-2	CASSLALTSGMYEQYF
once	17	TRBV4-1	CASSQEERTGLGNEQFF
-	15	TRBV7-9	CASSPGTAPQETQYF
-	16	TRBV6-6	CASSYLSGLDTNEQFF
-	14	TRBV3-1	CASSPTIRGQEAFF
-	15	TRBV21-1	CASSGTDRGGYEQYF
-	15	TRBV29-1	CSVVSYWGPSDTQCF
-	13	TRBV19	CASSWGDDTEAFF
-	18	TRBV14	CASSQGASGDLMSDEQFF
-	17	TRBV7-9	CASRPGFLVGGNTEAFF
-	12	TRBV12-3/TRBV12-4	CASSPGGPSLTF
-	10	TRBV29-1	CSVSTDTQYF
-	17	TRBV3-1	CASSQVHGRFKGNEQFF
-	10	TRBV29-1	CSVQGDGYTF
-	14	TRBV7-9	CASSWGDIYNEQFF
-	13	TRBV7-9	CASSPATNEKLFF
-	14	TRBV12-3/TRBV12-4	CASRPSSKADTQYF